The rows below give T cell receptor beta chains drawn from one sample of a study of radiation and T cells in renal cell carcinoma. The method was immunoSEQ multiplex PCR; TCRdb's version includes in-frame clones alone and lacks a portion of them. The sample shows some 60,000 clones, around 78% of them seen only once. Sequencing used blood, obtained from a patient whose treatment included radiotherapy and nephrectomy. These receptor sequences come from a man aged 60 to 69 with renal cell carcinoma. Each CDR3 is given with its conserved first and last residue. D genes are given only for firm matches. For some rows the clone size is stated as once, few or many, or as a class when expanded; others skip it.

d_call: -
clone_size: -
j_call: TRBJ2-5
v_call: TRBV7-2
cdr3_aa: CASRKGSQLETQYF
cdr3_nt: TGTGCCAGCAGAAAGGGGTCCCAGCTAGAGACCCAGTACTTC

d_call: -
clone_size: -
j_call: TRBJ2-2
v_call: TRBV7-9
cdr3_aa: CASTPRAGSTGELFF
cdr3_nt: TGTGCCAGCACCCCAAGGGCGGGGAGTACCGGGGAGCTGTTTTTT

d_call: -
clone_size: -
j_call: TRBJ2-3
v_call: TRBV5-1
cdr3_aa: CASSTSQTDTQYF
cdr3_nt: TGCGCCAGCAGTACTAGTCAGACAGATACGCAGTATTTT

d_call: TRBD2
clone_size: -
j_call: TRBJ2-3
v_call: TRBV13
cdr3_aa: CASSLWRTSGSTDTQYF
cdr3_nt: TGTGCCAGCAGCTTATGGCGGACTAGCGGGAGCACAGATACGCAGTATTTT

d_call: -
clone_size: -
j_call: TRBJ1-2
v_call: TRBV6-5
cdr3_aa: CASSYGLQSYTF
cdr3_nt: TGTGCCAGCAGTTACGGTCTGCAGAGCTACACCTTC

d_call: TRBD1
clone_size: -
j_call: TRBJ1-2
v_call: TRBV6-5
cdr3_aa: CASSPGQGYYGYTF
cdr3_nt: TGTGCCAGCAGTCCCGGACAGGGGTACTATGGCTACACCTTC

d_call: TRBD2
clone_size: -
j_call: TRBJ2-1
v_call: TRBV10-2
cdr3_aa: CASQRLAGAPYNEQFF
cdr3_nt: TGCGCCAGCCAAAGACTAGCGGGAGCACCCTACAATGAGCAGTTCTTC

d_call: TRBD1
clone_size: -
j_call: TRBJ1-1
v_call: TRBV27
cdr3_aa: CASSSLPGQGGMNTEAFF
cdr3_nt: TGTGCCAGCAGTTCCCTCCCCGGACAGGGCGGAATGAACACTGAAGCTTTCTTT

d_call: -
clone_size: -
j_call: TRBJ2-7
v_call: TRBV13
cdr3_aa: CASSLRQAYEQYF
cdr3_nt: TGTGCCAGCAGCTTAAGACAGGCCTACGAGCAGTACTTC

d_call: -
clone_size: few
j_call: TRBJ2-1
v_call: TRBV15
cdr3_aa: CATSITAFSYNEQFF
cdr3_nt: TGTGCCACCAGCATAACAGCGTTCTCCTACAATGAGCAGTTCTTC

d_call: -
clone_size: -
j_call: TRBJ2-7
v_call: TRBV2
cdr3_aa: CASSEKSGPYEQYF
cdr3_nt: TGTGCCAGCAGTGAAAAAAGCGGACCCTACGAGCAGTACTTC

d_call: -
clone_size: few
j_call: TRBJ2-1
v_call: TRBV7-8
cdr3_aa: CASSFSRLVGGEQFF
cdr3_nt: TGTGCCAGCAGCTTCAGTCGACTAGTAGGGGGGGAGCAGTTCTTC

d_call: -
clone_size: -
j_call: TRBJ2-1
v_call: TRBV28
cdr3_aa: CASSSGRSISYNEQFF
cdr3_nt: TGTGCCAGCAGTTCAGGAAGGTCGATCTCCTACAATGAGCAGTTCTTC

d_call: TRBD2
clone_size: -
j_call: TRBJ2-2
v_call: TRBV7-8
cdr3_aa: CASSPSGVVSTGELFF
cdr3_nt: TGTGCCAGCAGCCCAAGCGGGGTAGTATCCACCGGGGAGCTGTTTTTT

d_call: -
clone_size: -
j_call: TRBJ1-1
v_call: TRBV19
cdr3_aa: CASRGLYTEAFF
cdr3_nt: TGTGCCAGTAGAGGCTTGTACACTGAAGCTTTCTTT

d_call: TRBD2
clone_size: few
j_call: TRBJ2-3
v_call: TRBV27
cdr3_aa: CASTRTSGRVDTQYF
cdr3_nt: TGTGCCAGTACAAGGACTAGCGGGAGAGTTGATACGCAGTATTTT

d_call: TRBD2
clone_size: -
j_call: TRBJ2-1
v_call: TRBV19
cdr3_aa: CASSIATSGPGSGEQFF
cdr3_nt: TGTGCCAGTAGTATAGCAACTAGCGGGCCGGGTTCGGGCGAGCAGTTCTTC

d_call: -
clone_size: few
j_call: TRBJ2-1
v_call: TRBV5-5
cdr3_aa: CASSLGTYYNEQFF
cdr3_nt: TGTGCCAGCAGCTTGGGGACCTACTACAATGAGCAGTTCTTC

d_call: -
clone_size: few
j_call: TRBJ1-1
v_call: TRBV2
cdr3_aa: CASSGGLSTEAFF
cdr3_nt: TGTGCCAGCAGTGGCGGGTTGAGCACTGAAGCTTTCTTT

d_call: -
clone_size: -
j_call: TRBJ1-1
v_call: TRBV6-4
cdr3_aa: CASSPSLGGEAFF
cdr3_nt: TGTGCCAGCAGTCCCTCCCTAGGGGGTGAAGCTTTCTTT

d_call: -
clone_size: -
j_call: TRBJ2-7
v_call: TRBV9
cdr3_aa: CASSAGYEQYF
cdr3_nt: TGTGCCAGCAGCGCCGGCTACGAGCAGTACTTC

d_call: -
clone_size: -
j_call: TRBJ2-3
v_call: TRBV7-9
cdr3_aa: CASSPLHTDTQYF
cdr3_nt: TGTGCCAGCAGCCCGTTGCACACAGATACGCAGTATTTT

d_call: -
clone_size: few
j_call: TRBJ2-1
v_call: TRBV30
cdr3_aa: CAWRPGLRGEQFF
cdr3_nt: TGTGCCTGGCGACCGGGACTCCGGGGGGAGCAGTTCTTC

d_call: -
clone_size: -
j_call: TRBJ1-2
v_call: TRBV7-9
cdr3_aa: CASSPDGSAGGYTF
cdr3_nt: TGTGCCAGCAGCCCCGACGGCTCGGCAGGGGGCTACACCTTC

d_call: -
clone_size: -
j_call: TRBJ1-4
v_call: TRBV6-6
cdr3_aa: CASSYSSGGLFF
cdr3_nt: TGTGCCAGCAGTTACTCCTCGGGTGGCCTGTTTTTT

d_call: TRBD1
clone_size: few
j_call: TRBJ2-5
v_call: TRBV29-1
cdr3_aa: CSVEVDRVETQYF
cdr3_nt: TGCAGCGTTGAAGTCGACAGGGTTGAGACCCAGTACTTC

d_call: -
clone_size: -
j_call: TRBJ1-2
v_call: TRBV6-5
cdr3_aa: CASSYRPNYGYTF
cdr3_nt: TGTGCCAGCAGTTACAGGCCCAACTATGGCTACACCTTC

d_call: -
clone_size: -
j_call: TRBJ1-1
v_call: TRBV7-9
cdr3_aa: CASSLVWGLNTEAFF
cdr3_nt: TGTGCCAGCAGCTTAGTTTGGGGACTGAACACTGAAGCTTTCTTT

d_call: TRBD2
clone_size: -
j_call: TRBJ2-3
v_call: TRBV11-2
cdr3_aa: CASSRLAGAPRGDTQYF
cdr3_nt: TGTGCCAGCAGCAGACTAGCGGGAGCCCCTCGAGGAGATACGCAGTATTTT

d_call: -
clone_size: -
j_call: TRBJ1-1
v_call: TRBV7-2
cdr3_aa: CASSSLGGLDSMNTEAFF
cdr3_nt: TGTGCCAGCAGCTCCCTGGGCGGACTTGACAGTATGAACACTGAAGCTTTCTTT

d_call: -
clone_size: -
j_call: TRBJ1-2
v_call: TRBV4-1
cdr3_aa: CASSQDWKGVRGYTF
cdr3_nt: TGCGCCAGCAGCCAAGATTGGAAGGGGGTAAGGGGCTACACCTTC

d_call: -
clone_size: -
j_call: TRBJ2-6
v_call: TRBV30
cdr3_aa: CATRDPSGANVLTF
cdr3_nt: TGTGCAACCAGGGACCCCTCTGGGGCCAACGTCCTGACTTTC

d_call: -
clone_size: few
j_call: TRBJ2-5
v_call: TRBV19
cdr3_aa: CASSIRRGRETQYF
cdr3_nt: TGTGCCAGTAGTATACGTAGGGGTCGAGAGACCCAGTACTTC

d_call: -
clone_size: -
j_call: TRBJ2-3
v_call: TRBV5-1
cdr3_aa: CASSWPGDTQYF
cdr3_nt: TGCGCCAGCAGCTGGCCCGGGGATACGCAGTATTTT

d_call: -
clone_size: -
j_call: TRBJ1-2
v_call: TRBV7-2
cdr3_aa: CASSLEAGYGYTF
cdr3_nt: TGTGCCAGCAGCTTAGAGGCAGGCTATGGCTACACCTTC

d_call: -
clone_size: -
j_call: TRBJ1-6
v_call: TRBV30
cdr3_aa: CAWSRAYNSPLHF
cdr3_nt: TGTGCCTGGAGTAGGGCCTATAATTCACCCCTCCACTTT

d_call: TRBD1
clone_size: once
j_call: TRBJ2-5
v_call: TRBV2
cdr3_aa: CASREQGASVTQYF
cdr3_nt: TGTGCCAGCAGGGAACAGGGGGCTTCGGTGACCCAGTACTTC

d_call: -
clone_size: -
j_call: TRBJ1-1
v_call: TRBV5-6
cdr3_aa: CASSPPGRADTEAFF
cdr3_nt: TGTGCCAGCAGCCCACCCGGCAGGGCCGACACTGAAGCTTTCTTT

d_call: -
clone_size: few
j_call: TRBJ1-4
v_call: TRBV5-1
cdr3_aa: CASSLEGPGNNEKLFF
cdr3_nt: TGCGCCAGCAGCTTGGAGGGCCCAGGGAATAATGAAAAACTGTTTTTT

d_call: -
clone_size: few
j_call: TRBJ2-3
v_call: TRBV12-1
cdr3_aa: CASSHQWVGSRDTQYF
cdr3_nt: TGTGCCAGCAGCCATCAGTGGGTTGGATCGAGAGATACGCAGTATTTT

d_call: TRBD1
clone_size: -
j_call: TRBJ2-5
v_call: TRBV10-1
cdr3_aa: CASSESRTGQETQYF
cdr3_nt: TGCGCCAGCAGTGAGTCGAGGACAGGCCAAGAGACCCAGTACTTC

d_call: -
clone_size: -
j_call: TRBJ1-2
v_call: TRBV19
cdr3_aa: CASSISVGSLGYTF
cdr3_nt: TGTGCCAGTAGTATCAGTGTAGGTTCACTCGGCTACACCTTC

d_call: TRBD1
clone_size: -
j_call: TRBJ1-4
v_call: TRBV30
cdr3_aa: CAWTQAGTGREKLFF
cdr3_nt: TGTGCCTGGACCCAAGCCGGGACAGGGCGTGAAAAACTGTTTTTT

d_call: -
clone_size: -
j_call: TRBJ1-2
v_call: TRBV20-1
cdr3_aa: CSAGEVRGYTF
cdr3_nt: TGCAGTGCTGGAGAGGTGAGGGGCTACACCTTC

d_call: TRBD1
clone_size: -
j_call: TRBJ1-4
v_call: TRBV6-6
cdr3_aa: CASRAGQPNEKLFF
cdr3_nt: TGTGCCAGCAGAGCGGGACAGCCTAATGAAAAACTGTTTTTT

d_call: TRBD2
clone_size: -
j_call: TRBJ2-7
v_call: TRBV2
cdr3_aa: CASLRDSGGPGEQYF
cdr3_nt: TGTGCCAGCCTCAGAGATAGCGGGGGGCCGGGGGAGCAGTACTTC

d_call: -
clone_size: -
j_call: TRBJ2-1
v_call: TRBV5-1
cdr3_aa: CASSPAGHTSYNEQFF
cdr3_nt: TGCGCCAGCAGCCCGGCAGGCCATACCTCCTACAATGAGCAGTTCTTC

d_call: -
clone_size: -
j_call: TRBJ1-1
v_call: TRBV7-9
cdr3_aa: CASSLWGLGEAFF
cdr3_nt: TGTGCCAGCAGCTTATGGGGGCTTGGTGAAGCTTTCTTT